This T cell receptor beta chain derives from a study of blood T cell repertoires in COVID-19. The wider study: Sample material is recorded as cDNA or gDNA derived from T cells, B-cell-depleted T cells, or PBMCs.

Germline V lookup: CDR1 LNHNV, CDR2 YYDKDF (reference sequence). V was pared by 0 bases and J by 5 bases, with 5 bases between. The CDR3 is 13 residues long. Original data processing: Amplified reference gene primers provided the basis for estimating nucleated cell counts. Sequenced by immunoSEQ multiplex PCR; TCRdb stores in-frame clones only, minus some. D and trimming come from the DNA, and the V and J calls and clone size come from that table. The data hold roughly 300,000 clones, with roughly 92% observed a single time. Sequencing was carried out using peripheral blood. This chain connects TRBV15 to TRBJ2-4; D is perhaps TRBD1 (5 bases). The clonotype originates from a woman between 25 and 40 years old with COVID-19, enrolled during active disease. This CDR3 reads CATSRDRENIQYF. In DNA, the CDR3 is TGTGCCACCAGCAGAGACAGGGAAAACATTCAGTACTTC.